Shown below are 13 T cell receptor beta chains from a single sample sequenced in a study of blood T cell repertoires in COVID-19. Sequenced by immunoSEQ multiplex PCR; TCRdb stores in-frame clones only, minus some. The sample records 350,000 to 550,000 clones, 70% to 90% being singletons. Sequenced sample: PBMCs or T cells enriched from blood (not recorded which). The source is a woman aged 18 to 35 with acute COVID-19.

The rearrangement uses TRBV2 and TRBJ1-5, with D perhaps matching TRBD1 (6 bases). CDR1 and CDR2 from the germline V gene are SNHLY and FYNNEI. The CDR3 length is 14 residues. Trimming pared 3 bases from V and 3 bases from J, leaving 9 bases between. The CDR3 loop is CASSERGFNQPQHF. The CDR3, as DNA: TGTGCCAGCAGTGAGAGGGGGTTCAATCAGCCCCAGCATTTT.

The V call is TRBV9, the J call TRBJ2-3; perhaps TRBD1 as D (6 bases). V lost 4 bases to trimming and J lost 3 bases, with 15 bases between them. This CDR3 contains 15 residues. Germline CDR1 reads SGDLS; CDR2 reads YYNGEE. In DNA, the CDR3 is TGTGCCAGCAGCCCCTCAGGGGATCGAACAGATACGCAGTATTTT. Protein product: CASSPSGDRTDTQYF.

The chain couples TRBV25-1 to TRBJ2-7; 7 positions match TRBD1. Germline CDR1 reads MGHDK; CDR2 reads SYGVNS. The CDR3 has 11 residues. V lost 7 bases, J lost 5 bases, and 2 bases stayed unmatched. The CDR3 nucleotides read TGTGCCAGCACAGGGGGTCACGAGCAGTACTTC. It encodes CASTGGHEQYF.

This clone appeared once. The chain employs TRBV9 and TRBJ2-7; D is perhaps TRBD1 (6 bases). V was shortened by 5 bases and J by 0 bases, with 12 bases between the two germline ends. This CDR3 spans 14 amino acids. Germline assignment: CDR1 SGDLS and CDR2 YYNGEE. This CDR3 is CASSYDRSSYEQYF. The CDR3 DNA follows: TGTGCCAGCAGTTACGACAGGAGCTCCTACGAGCAGTACTTC.

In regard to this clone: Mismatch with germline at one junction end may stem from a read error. This CDR3 reads CASSLSGRGAYNEQFF. The CDR3 DNA sequence: TGTGCCAGCAGTTTATCCGGGCGGGGGGCCTATAATGAGCAGTTCTTC. The chain joins TRBV27 to TRBJ2-1, with 8 bases lining up with TRBD2. The CDR3 length is 16 residues. Germline V gene data show CDR1 as MNHEY and CDR2 as SMNVEV (reference sequence).

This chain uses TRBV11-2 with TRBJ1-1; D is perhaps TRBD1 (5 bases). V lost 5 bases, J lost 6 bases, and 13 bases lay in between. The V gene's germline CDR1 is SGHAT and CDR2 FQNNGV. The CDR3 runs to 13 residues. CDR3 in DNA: TGTGCCAGCAGCGGCACAGGTGGGGCTGAAGCTTTCTTT. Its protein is CASSGTGGAEAFF.

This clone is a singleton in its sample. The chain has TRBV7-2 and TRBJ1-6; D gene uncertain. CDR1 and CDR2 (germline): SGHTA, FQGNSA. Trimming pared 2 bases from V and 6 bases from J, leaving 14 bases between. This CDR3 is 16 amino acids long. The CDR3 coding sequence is TGTGCCAGCAGCTTAATTGAGAGGGAGGGTAATTCACCCCTCCACTTT. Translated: CASSLIEREGNSPLHF.

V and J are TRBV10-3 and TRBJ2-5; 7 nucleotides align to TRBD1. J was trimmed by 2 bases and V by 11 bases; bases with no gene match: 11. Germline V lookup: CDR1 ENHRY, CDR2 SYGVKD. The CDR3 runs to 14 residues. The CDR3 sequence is CAAGTGDHQETQYF. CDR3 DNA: TGTGCCGCGGGTACAGGGGATCATCAAGAGACCCAGTACTTC.

CDR3 amino acids: CASSPPGTGDTGELFF. The CDR3 DNA follows: TGTGCCAGCTCACCACCAGGGACAGGGGACACCGGGGAGCTGTTTTTT. The chain employs TRBV18 and TRBJ2-2, with 10 bases matching TRBD1. CDR3 length: 16 residues. J lost 3 bases, V lost 0 bases, and 1 base had no gene match. The V gene's germline CDR1 is KGHSH and CDR2 LQKENI.

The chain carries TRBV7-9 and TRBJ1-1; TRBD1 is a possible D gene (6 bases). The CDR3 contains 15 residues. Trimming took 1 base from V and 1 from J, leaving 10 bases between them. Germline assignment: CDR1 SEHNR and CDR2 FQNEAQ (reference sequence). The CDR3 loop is CASSLVDRSNTEAFF. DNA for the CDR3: TGTGCCAGCAGCTTAGTCGACAGGTCGAACACTGAAGCTTTCTTT.

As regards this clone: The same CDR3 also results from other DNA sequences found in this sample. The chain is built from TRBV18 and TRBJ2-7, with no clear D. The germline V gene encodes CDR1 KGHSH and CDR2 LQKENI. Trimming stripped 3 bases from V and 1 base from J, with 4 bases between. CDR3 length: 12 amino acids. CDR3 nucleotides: TGTGCCAGCTCACCCTCGTCCTACGAGCAGTACTTC. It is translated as CASSPSSYEQYF. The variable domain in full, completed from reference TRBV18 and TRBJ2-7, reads NAGVMQNPRHLVRRRGQEARLRCSPMKGHSHVYWYRQLPEEGLKFMVYLQKENIIDESGMPKERFSAEFPKEGPSILRIQQVVRGDSAAYFCASSPSSYEQYFGPGTRLTVT.

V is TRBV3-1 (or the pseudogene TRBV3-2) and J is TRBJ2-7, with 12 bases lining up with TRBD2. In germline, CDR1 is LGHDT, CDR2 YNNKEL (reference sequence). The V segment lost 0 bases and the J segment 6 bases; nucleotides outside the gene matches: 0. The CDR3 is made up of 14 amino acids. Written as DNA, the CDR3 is TGTGCCAGCAGCCAAGAACTAGCGGGAGGCGAGCAGTACTTC. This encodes CASSQELAGGEQYF.

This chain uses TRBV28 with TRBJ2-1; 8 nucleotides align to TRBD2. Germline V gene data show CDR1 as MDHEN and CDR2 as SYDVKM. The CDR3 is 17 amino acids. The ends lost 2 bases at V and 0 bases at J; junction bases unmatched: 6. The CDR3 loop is CASSLPSGSSSYNEQFF. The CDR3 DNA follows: TGTGCCAGCAGTTTACCAAGCGGGAGTAGCTCCTACAATGAGCAGTTCTTC.